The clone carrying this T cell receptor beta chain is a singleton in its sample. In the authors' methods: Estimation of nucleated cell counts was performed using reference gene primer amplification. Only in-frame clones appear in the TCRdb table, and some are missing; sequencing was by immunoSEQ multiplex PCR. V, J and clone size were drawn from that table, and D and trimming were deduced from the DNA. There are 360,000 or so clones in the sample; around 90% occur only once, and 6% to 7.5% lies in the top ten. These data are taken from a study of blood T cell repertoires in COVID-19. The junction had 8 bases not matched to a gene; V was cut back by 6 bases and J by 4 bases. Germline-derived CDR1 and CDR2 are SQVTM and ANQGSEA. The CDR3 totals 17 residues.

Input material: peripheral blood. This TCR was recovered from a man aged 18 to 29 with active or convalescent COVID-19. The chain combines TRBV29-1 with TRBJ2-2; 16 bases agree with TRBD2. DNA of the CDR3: TGCAGCGTGTTTGGGACTAGCGGGAGGGCCGCCACCGGGGAGCTGTTTTTT. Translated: CSVFGTSGRAATGELFF.